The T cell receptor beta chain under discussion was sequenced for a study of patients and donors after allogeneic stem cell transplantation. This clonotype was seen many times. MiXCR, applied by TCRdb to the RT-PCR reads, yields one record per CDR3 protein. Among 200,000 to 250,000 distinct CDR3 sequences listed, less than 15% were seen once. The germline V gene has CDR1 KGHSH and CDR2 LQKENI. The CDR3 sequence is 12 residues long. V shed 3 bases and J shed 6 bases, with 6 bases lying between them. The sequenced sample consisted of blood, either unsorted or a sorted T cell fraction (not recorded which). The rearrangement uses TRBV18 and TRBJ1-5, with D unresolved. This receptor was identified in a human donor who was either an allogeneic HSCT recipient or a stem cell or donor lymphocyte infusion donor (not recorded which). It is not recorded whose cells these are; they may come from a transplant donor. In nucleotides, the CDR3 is TGTGCCAGCTCACCGACCGGTCAGCCCCAGCATTTT. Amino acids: CASSPTGQPQHF.